This TCR beta chain was identified during a study of response to subunit inactivated influenza vaccine. Trimming cost V 1 base and J 2 bases; bases outside gene matches: 5. CDR3 length: 18 residues. Germline lookup yields CDR1 SGHVS and CDR2 FQNEAQ. MiXCR, applied by TCRdb to the RT-PCR reads, yields one record per CDR3 protein. This sample has more than 400,000 distinct CDR3 sequences; around 7.7% occur once, and the top ten carry less than 15%. This sample comprised PBMCs from blood, obtained around 25 months after vaccination. The TCR comes from a man between 50 and 75 years old who received an inactivated influenza vaccine. This chain links TRBV7-8 with TRBJ2-5, with 15 bases aligning to TRBD2. In DNA form, the CDR3 reads TGTGCCAGCAGCTTAGTCTCCGGGACTAGCGGGAGGCAAGAGACCCAGTACTTC. It is translated as CASSLVSGTSGRQETQYF.